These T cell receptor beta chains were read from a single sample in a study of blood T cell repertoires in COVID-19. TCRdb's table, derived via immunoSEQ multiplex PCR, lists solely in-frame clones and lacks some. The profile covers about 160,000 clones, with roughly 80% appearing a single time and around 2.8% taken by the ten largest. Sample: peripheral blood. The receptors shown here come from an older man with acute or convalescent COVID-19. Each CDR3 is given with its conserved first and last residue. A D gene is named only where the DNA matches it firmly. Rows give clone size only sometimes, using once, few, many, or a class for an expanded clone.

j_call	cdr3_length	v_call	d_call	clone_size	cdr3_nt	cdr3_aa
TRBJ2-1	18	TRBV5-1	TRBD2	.	TGCGCCAGCAGCTTGGGCGGGGGGCTTAGAACCTCCTACAATGAGCAGTTCTTC	CASSLGGGLRTSYNEQFF
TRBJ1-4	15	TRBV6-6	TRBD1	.	TGTGCCAGCAGGGGACACGAGGGGGCGAATGAAAAACTGTTTTTT	CASRGHEGANEKLFF
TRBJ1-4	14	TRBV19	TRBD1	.	TGTGCCAGTAGTTCCGGGACAGGGGCGGGAAAACTGTTTTTT	CASSSGTGAGKLFF
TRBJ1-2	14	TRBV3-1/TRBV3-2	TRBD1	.	TGTGCCAGCAGCCTGGGACAGGGGGACTATGGCTACACCTTC	CASSLGQGDYGYTF
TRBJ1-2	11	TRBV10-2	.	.	TGCGCCAGCAGTGCCGGGTTCGGCTACACCTTC	CASSAGFGYTF
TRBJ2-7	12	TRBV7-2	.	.	TGTGCCAGCAGCTTGAGCTCCTACGAGCAGTACTTC	CASSLSSYEQYF
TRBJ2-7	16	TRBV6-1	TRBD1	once	TGTGCCAGCAGTGAAGCGACAGGGGGCTACTCCTACGAGCAGTACTTC	CASSEATGGYSYEQYF
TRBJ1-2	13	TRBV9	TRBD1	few	TGTGCCAGCAGCGAGGGACAGGGAAATGGCTACACCTTC	CASSEGQGNGYTF
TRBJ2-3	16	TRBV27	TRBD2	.	TGTGCCAGCAGTGGCGGGAGTCGGAGCAACACAGATACGCAGTATTTT	CASSGGSRSNTDTQYF
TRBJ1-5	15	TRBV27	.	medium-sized	TGTGCCAGCAGTTTGTCCCCCACCGGGTCGGGGCCCCAGCATTTT	CASSLSPTGSGPQHF
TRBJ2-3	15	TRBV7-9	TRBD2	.	TGTGCCAGCAGCTTAACTAGCGGATTCACAGATACGCAGTATTTT	CASSLTSGFTDTQYF
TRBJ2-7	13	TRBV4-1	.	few	TGCGCCAGCAGCCAAGGACCGACTTACGAGCAGTACTTC	CASSQGPTYEQYF
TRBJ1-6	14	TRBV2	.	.	TGTGCCAGCAGTAAGGCGGGGTATAATTCACCCCTCCACTTT	CASSKAGYNSPLHF
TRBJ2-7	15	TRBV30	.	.	TGTGCCTGGAGTGTATTTCAGGGGGGAGTGAGCGAGCAGTACTTC	CAWSVFQGGVSEQYF
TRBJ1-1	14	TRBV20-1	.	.	TGCAGTGCTAGTATCAGGATTCAGAACACTGAAGCTTTCTTT	CSASIRIQNTEAFF
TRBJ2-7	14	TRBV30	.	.	TGTGCCTGGAGTGTAGGGGGGAGGGGTCGGGAGCAGTACTTC	CAWSVGGRGREQYF
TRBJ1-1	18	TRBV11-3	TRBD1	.	TGTGCCAGCAGCCCATGGACAGGGGGTGTGGAAGCGAACACTGAAGCTTTCTTT	CASSPWTGGVEANTEAFF
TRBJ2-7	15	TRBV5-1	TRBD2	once	TGCGCCAGCAGCTTGACTAGCGGGAGTTTCTACGAGCAGTACTTC	CASSLTSGSFYEQYF
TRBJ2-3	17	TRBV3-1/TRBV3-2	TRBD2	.	TGTGCCAGCAGCCCTGAGGGAGCGGGGGGGCCCGCAGATACGCAGTATTTT	CASSPEGAGGPADTQYF
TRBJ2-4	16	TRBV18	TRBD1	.	TGTGCCAGCTCACGGCGGACAGGGGGGACCAAAAACATTCAGTACTTC	CASSRRTGGTKNIQYF
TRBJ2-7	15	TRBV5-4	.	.	TGTGCCAGCAGCCCGTCCGGGACGGGGGCCTACGAGCAGTACTTC	CASSPSGTGAYEQYF
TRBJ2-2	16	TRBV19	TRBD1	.	TGTGCCAGTAAGGACAGGGGGCCCCGGAACACCGGGGAGCTGTTTTTT	CASKDRGPRNTGELFF
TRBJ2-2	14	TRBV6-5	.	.	TGTGCCAGCAGTTACTTACAAAACACCGGGGAGCTGTTTTTT	CASSYLQNTGELFF
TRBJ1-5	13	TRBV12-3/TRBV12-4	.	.	TGTGCCAGCAGGCAGGGGCAAGATCAGCCCCAGCATTTT	CASRQGQDQPQHF
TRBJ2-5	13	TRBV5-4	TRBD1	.	TGTGCCAGCAGCTCACAGGGGCCAGAGACCCAGTACTTC	CASSSQGPETQYF
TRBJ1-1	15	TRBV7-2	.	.	TGTGCCAGCAGCTTAGCGCGGGGGGTGAACACTGAAGCTTTCTTT	CASSLARGVNTEAFF
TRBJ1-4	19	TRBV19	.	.	TGTGCCAGTAGTACCACTCTCGACAGGACGGCACCAACTAATGAAAAACTGTTTTTT	CASSTTLDRTAPTNEKLFF
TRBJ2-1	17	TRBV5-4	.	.	TGTGCCAGCAGCTTGTTTCTAACCGGGACACTGGAGAATGAGCAGTTCTTC	CASSLFLTGTLENEQFF
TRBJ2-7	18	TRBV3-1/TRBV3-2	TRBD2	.	TGTGCCAGCAGCCAAAAACCGGGACTAGCTAATCCCGTCTACGAGCAGTACTTC	CASSQKPGLANPVYEQYF
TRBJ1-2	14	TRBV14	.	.	TGTGCCAGCAGCCCAACATCTGGGGAGTATGGCTACACCTTC	CASSPTSGEYGYTF
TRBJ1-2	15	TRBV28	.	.	TGTGCCAGCAGTTTGTCGTTCGCAGCTAACTATGGCTACACCTTC	CASSLSFAANYGYTF
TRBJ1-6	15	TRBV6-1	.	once	TGTGCCAGCAGTGAATGGGCAGGCTATAATTCACCCCTCCACTTT	CASSEWAGYNSPLHF
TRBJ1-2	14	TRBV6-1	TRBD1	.	TGTGCCAGCAGTGAAGCGGGGACAGGGCTGGGCTACACCTTC	CASSEAGTGLGYTF
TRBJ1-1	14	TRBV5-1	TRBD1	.	TGCGCCAGCAGCTTGGAAGGGACAGCCACTGAAGCTTTCTTT	CASSLEGTATEAFF
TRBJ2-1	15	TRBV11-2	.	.	TGTGCCAGCAGCTTGGGTGACTCGACCTACAATGAGCAGTTCTTC	CASSLGDSTYNEQFF
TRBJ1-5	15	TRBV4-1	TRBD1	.	TGCGCCAGCAGTCGGACCGGGACAGGCAATCAGCCCCAGCATTTT	CASSRTGTGNQPQHF
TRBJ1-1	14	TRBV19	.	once	TGTGCCAGTAGTACGACACTCATGAACACTGAAGCTTTCTTT	CASSTTLMNTEAFF
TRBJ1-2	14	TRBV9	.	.	TGTGCCAGCAGCGTAGGGGAGACTAGCTATGGCTACACCTTC	CASSVGETSYGYTF
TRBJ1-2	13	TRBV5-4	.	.	TGTGCCAGCAGCTGGTCGGCTAACTATGGCTACACCTTC	CASSWSANYGYTF
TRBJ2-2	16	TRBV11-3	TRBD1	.	TGTGCCAGCAGCCCCATGACAGGGGGCGAGGCCGGGGAGCTGTTTTTT	CASSPMTGGEAGELFF
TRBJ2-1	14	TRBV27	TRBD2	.	TGTGCCAGCTCCCGGGGGGGGTCCTACAATGAGCAGTTCTTC	CASSRGGSYNEQFF
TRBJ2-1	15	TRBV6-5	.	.	TGTGCCAGCAGTCTCGGGAGCACCGAGTCCAGTGAGCAGTTCTTC	CASSLGSTESSEQFF
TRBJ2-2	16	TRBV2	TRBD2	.	TGTGCCAGCATGCCGGCTAGCGGGAGAGGGGGCGGGCAGCTGTTTTTT	CASMPASGRGGGQLFF
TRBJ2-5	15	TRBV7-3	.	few	TGTGCCAGCAGCTTAGGGGGCCGGAGCGAAGAGACCCAGTACTTC	CASSLGGRSEETQYF
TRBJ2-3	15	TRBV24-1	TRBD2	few	TGTGCCACCAGTGATTTTTCAAGCGGGGGAGATACGCAGTATTTT	CATSDFSSGGDTQYF
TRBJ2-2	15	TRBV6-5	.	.	TGTGCCAGCAGTTACTTGTCTATAGACACCGGGGAGCTGTTTTTT	CASSYLSIDTGELFF
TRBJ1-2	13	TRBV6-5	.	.	TGTGCCAGCAGCCTGACACTTAGCGATGGCTACACCTTC	CASSLTLSDGYTF
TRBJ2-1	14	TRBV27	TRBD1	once	TGTGCCAGCAGTGCTCCGACAGGGCACAATGAGCAGTTCTTC	CASSAPTGHNEQFF
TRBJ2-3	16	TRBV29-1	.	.	TGCAGCGTCCACCTATTATGGCAGGGTGGCACAGATACGCAGTATTTT	CSVHLLWQGGTDTQYF